These T cell receptor beta chains were read from a single sample in a study of T cell responses to AZD1222 COVID-19 vaccine. The protocol was immunoSEQ multiplex PCR, while the TCRdb copy is restricted to in-frame clones and leaves out a portion. The table has about 100,000 clones, over 75% seen once. The sample here was peripheral blood, taken on day 0 of MenACWY control vaccination. The source of these receptors is an adult in good health. Each CDR3 is given with its conserved first and last residue. The order of the fields is clone size, J gene, D gene, V gene, CDR3 protein, CDR3 DNA. The D gene is left open where the match is weak. Rows may omit the clone size; those that give it use once, few, many or a size class.

>-|TRBJ1-4|-|TRBV5-1
CASSQTGLGGEKLFF
TGCGCCAGCAGCCAGACCGGGCTAGGGGGGGAAAAACTGTTTTTT
>-|TRBJ2-4|-|TRBV6-5
CASTREDNIQYF
TGTGCCAGCACCCGAGAGGATAACATTCAGTACTTC
>few|TRBJ2-2|-|TRBV25-1
CASTQGGVGELFF
TGTGCCAGCACACAGGGGGGGGTCGGGGAGCTGTTTTTT
>-|TRBJ2-7|TRBD2|TRBV14
CASSQAGGALGDEQYF
TGTGCCAGCAGCCAAGCGGGAGGAGCCCTAGGGGACGAGCAGTACTTC
>once|TRBJ2-7|-|TRBV30
CAWSVGGLARF
TGTGCCTGGAGTGTGGGGGGGCTTGCGAGGTTC
>-|TRBJ1-1|-|TRBV6-5
CASRKQGNTEAFF
TGTGCCAGCAGGAAACAGGGTAACACTGAAGCTTTCTTT
>-|TRBJ1-3|-|TRBV21-1
CASSSLRTGSGNTIYF
TGTGCCAGCAGCTCCCTACGGACAGGGTCTGGAAACACCATATATTTT
>-|TRBJ2-3|-|TRBV5-1
CASSPRTPGTDTQYF
TGCGCCAGCAGCCCAAGGACTCCGGGCACAGATACGCAGTATTTT
>-|TRBJ1-1|-|TRBV5-1
CASSLTGPGDTEAFF
TGCGCCAGCAGCTTGACGGGCCCCGGGGACACTGAAGCTTTCTTT
>-|TRBJ1-1|TRBD1|TRBV6-5
CASNPQGVGTEAFF
TGTGCCAGCAATCCCCAGGGGGTTGGCACTGAAGCTTTCTTT
>-|TRBJ2-1|TRBD1|TRBV9
CASSVVSGGYNEQFF
TGTGCCAGCAGCGTGGTGTCAGGGGGTTACAATGAGCAGTTCTTC
>-|TRBJ2-5|-|TRBV6-1
CASSENGAIQETQYF
TGTGCCAGCAGTGAAAACGGAGCTATCCAAGAGACCCAGTACTTC
>-|TRBJ2-7|TRBD1|TRBV6-2/TRBV6-3
CASSPSWDSSDEQYF
TGTGCCAGCAGTCCGAGTTGGGACAGCAGTGACGAGCAGTACTTC
>-|TRBJ1-2|-|TRBV25-1
CASSEQQGYGYTF
TGTGCCAGCAGTGAACAACAGGGCTATGGCTACACCTTC
>-|TRBJ2-5|TRBD2|TRBV24-1
CATSDLRGGHQETQYF
TGTGCCACCAGTGATTTAAGGGGAGGGCACCAAGAGACCCAGTACTTC
>-|TRBJ2-1|TRBD1|TRBV7-2
CASSPRTGRVEQFF
TGTGCCAGCAGCCCTAGGACAGGGCGCGTTGAGCAGTTCTTC
>-|TRBJ2-3|-|TRBV10-3
CAISETGASTDTQYF
TGTGCCATCAGTGAAACTGGGGCTAGCACAGATACGCAGTATTTT
>-|TRBJ1-1|-|TRBV6-5
CASSYSLGATEAFF
TGTGCCAGCAGTTACTCGTTGGGGGCAACTGAAGCTTTCTTT
>-|TRBJ1-4|TRBD1|TRBV7-9
CASSLSPGQGITNEKLFF
TGTGCCAGCAGCCTGTCTCCGGGACAGGGGATTACTAATGAAAAACTGTTTTTT
>-|TRBJ1-4|-|TRBV28
CASTGTTPPYEKLFF
TGTGCCAGCACCGGAACGACACCACCTTACGAAAAACTGTTTTTT
>-|TRBJ1-1|-|TRBV10-2
CASSGMNTEAFF
TGCGCCAGCAGTGGTATGAACACTGAAGCTTTCTTT
>-|TRBJ1-3|-|TRBV5-5
CASSSQPRGGSGNTIYF
TGTGCCAGCAGCTCACAGCCTCGAGGAGGCTCTGGAAACACCATATATTTT
>-|TRBJ1-2|TRBD1|TRBV4-3
CASSPGQGMRYGYTF
TGCGCCAGCAGCCCTGGACAGGGGATGCGGTATGGCTACACCTTC
>-|TRBJ1-2|TRBD1|TRBV2
CASSEQGGDYGYTF
TGTGCCAGCAGCGAACAGGGGGGGGACTATGGCTACACCTTC
>-|TRBJ1-2|TRBD1|TRBV4-3
CASSQAARGSYGYTF
TGCGCCAGCAGCCAAGCCGCCAGGGGGAGCTATGGCTACACCTTC
>-|TRBJ1-5|-|TRBV28
CASGVTNQPQHF
TGTGCCAGCGGGGTAACCAATCAGCCCCAGCATTTT
>-|TRBJ1-4|-|TRBV28
CATSRGRNNEKLFF
TGTGCCACCTCCAGGGGACGGAATAATGAAAAACTGTTTTTT
>-|TRBJ2-1|-|TRBV27
CASSTFGRRNEQFF
TGTGCCAGCAGTACCTTCGGACGCCGCAATGAGCAGTTCTTC
>-|TRBJ1-1|-|TRBV6-6
CASSYSIGRERTEAFF
TGTGCCAGCAGTTACTCGATCGGGAGGGAGAGGACTGAAGCTTTCTTT
>-|TRBJ1-5|-|TRBV5-8
CASSLAPGAQPQHF
TGTGCCAGCAGCTTGGCCCCGGGGGCTCAGCCCCAGCATTTT
>-|TRBJ1-6|-|TRBV3-1/TRBV3-2
CASSTRQALSSYNSPLHF
TGTGCCAGCAGCACCCGACAGGCCCTGAGCTCCTATAATTCACCCCTCCACTTT
>-|TRBJ1-1|-|TRBV25-1
CASLGRRGSEAFF
TGTGCCAGCCTGGGTCGAAGGGGCTCTGAAGCTTTCTTT
>-|TRBJ2-7|-|TRBV4-1
CASSQDRGYEQYF
TGCGCCAGCAGCCAAGATAGAGGATACGAGCAGTACTTC
>-|TRBJ1-2|-|TRBV23-1
CASICGVGYTF
TGCGCCAGCATTTGCGGGGTCGGCTACACCTTC
>-|TRBJ1-1|-|TRBV6-5
CASSYSGDTNTEAFF
TGTGCCAGCAGTTACTCGGGGGACACAAACACTGAAGCTTTCTTT
>-|TRBJ2-2|-|TRBV27
CASSLWTPREGGDTGELFF
TGTGCCAGCAGTTTATGGACCCCCAGGGAGGGGGGGGACACCGGGGAGCTGTTTTTT
>-|TRBJ2-7|TRBD2|TRBV7-2
CASSLGPSSGGSEQYF
TGTGCCAGCAGCTTAGGCCCCTCTAGCGGGGGGAGCGAGCAGTACTTC
>-|TRBJ2-1|-|TRBV7-9
CASSLAPGLYNEQFF
TGTGCCAGCAGCTTAGCGCCGGGACTTTACAATGAGCAGTTCTTC
>-|TRBJ1-2|-|TRBV6-1
CASSEWGVGYTF
TGTGCCAGCAGTGAATGGGGGGTTGGCTACACCTTC
>-|TRBJ1-6|-|TRBV6-1
CASSGNSPLHF
TGTGCCAGCTCAGGAAATTCACCCCTCCACTTT
>-|TRBJ2-7|-|TRBV29-1
CSVVDRSSYEQYF
TGCAGCGTGGTAGACAGGAGTTCATACGAGCAGTACTTC
>-|TRBJ1-3|TRBD1|TRBV30
CAWVGDSRTIYF
TGTGCCTGGGTGGGGGACAGCCGCACCATATATTTT
>-|TRBJ1-6|TRBD1|TRBV7-2
CASSGGQGRPGSPLHF
TGTGCCAGCAGTGGGGGACAGGGTAGGCCGGGATCACCCCTCCACTTT
>-|TRBJ1-5|-|TRBV19
CASSTRVDQPQHF
TGTGCCAGTAGTACCAGGGTTGATCAGCCCCAGCATTTT
>-|TRBJ2-7|TRBD2|TRBV9
CASSVSGRLDEQYF
TGTGCCAGCAGCGTTAGCGGGAGGCTTGACGAGCAGTACTTC
>-|TRBJ1-2|TRBD1|TRBV28
CASSPDRGYDYGYTF
TGTGCCAGCAGTCCCGACAGGGGGTATGACTATGGCTACACCTTC
>-|TRBJ1-6|TRBD1|TRBV5-1
CASSLNDRGLSPLHF
TGCGCCAGCAGCTTAAATGACAGGGGGCTTTCACCCCTCCACTTT
>-|TRBJ2-5|-|TRBV5-1
CASSLVASRGETQYF
TGCGCCAGCAGCTTGGTGGCTAGCAGAGGAGAGACCCAGTACTTC
>-|TRBJ2-3|-|TRBV28
CASTGDTQYF
TGTGCCAGCACGGGGGATACGCAGTATTTT
>-|TRBJ1-1|-|TRBV7-2
CASRDRGIPEAFF
TGTGCCAGCAGGGATAGGGGGATCCCTGAAGCTTTCTTT
>-|TRBJ1-3|-|TRBV3-1/TRBV3-2
CASSPRRESGNTIYF
TGTGCCAGCAGCCCTCGGCGGGAGTCAGGAAACACCATATATTTT